This TCR beta chain comes out of a study of blood T cell repertoires in COVID-19. Study context: Acute and convalescent COVID-19 samples came from the United States, Italy and Spain. T cells, B-cell-depleted T cells, or PBMCs provided the cDNA or gDNA that served as material.

J was trimmed by 6 bases and V by 6 bases; bases with no gene match: 0. CDR3 length: 11 residues. The germline V gene has CDR1 ENHRY and CDR2 SYGVKD. Followed longitudinally, the Seattle patients had been enrolled during active infection. Per the study methods: By means of reference gene primer amplification, nucleated cell counts were estimated. Here immunoSEQ multiplex PCR was the method, and the copy in TCRdb shows in-frame clones only, minus some. That table furnishes V, J and clone size, whereas the DNA furnished D and trimming. The sample holds tens of thousands of clones, about 90% seen once. This clone showed up just once.

The rearrangement links TRBV10-3 to TRBJ2-3; 7 positions agree with TRBD2. The sample was peripheral blood. This clonotype was obtained from a man aged 50 to 59 with COVID-19, enrolled during active disease. The CDR3 bases are TGTGCCATCAGGACTAGCGATACGCAGTATTTT. This gives the protein CAIRTSDTQYF.